The 19 T cell receptor beta chains given below trace back to one sample, sequenced in a study of T cells after yellow fever vaccination (dated by TCRdb to the late 2010s). The library was generated by 5' RACE. TCRdb records Illumina NovaSeq 6000 as the sequencer. The public reads were reprocessed in TCRdb via fastp at Q25 and MiXCR, keeping in-frame beta chains. Identical CDR3 proteins give one entry, which carries the most common genes and DNA. The sample has a few hundred thousand distinct CDR3 sequences on record, about 5.2% of them singletons. The top ten clonotypes cover about 3.5% of the sample. The sample's treatment or condition, from its label and the paper: live attenuated yellow fever vaccine strain. Sequenced here: CD4+ T cells sorted from PBMCs, sampled on the day of the yellow fever booster vaccination. These receptor sequences come from a man between 18 and 35 years old who received the YFV17D yellow fever vaccine.

This clonotype was recorded many times. The chain recombines TRBV7-9 with TRBJ1-6; D is possibly TRBD1 (6 bases). CDR3 length equals 17 residues. Between the trimmed V and J ends, which lost 7 bases and 9 bases, there was a span of 25 bases. Germline V CDR1 and CDR2: SEHNR, FQNEAQ (reference sequence). DNA for the CDR3: TGTGCCAGCATCGATGACCCGGGGGCCTCTTGGGTTTCACCCCTCCACTTT. The encoded protein is CASIDDPGASWVSPLHF.

This clonotype appeared a few times. This chain connects TRBV5-1 to TRBJ1-3; D is undetermined. V lost 0 bases and J lost 0, with 7 bases in between. Germline CDR1 reads SGHRS; CDR2 reads YFSETQ. The CDR3 covers 15 residues. For the CDR3, the DNA is TGCGCCAGCAGCTTGGGGTCTTCCTCTGGAAACACCATATATTTT. Amino acid sequence: CASSLGSSSGNTIYF.

This clonotype was seen more than once but under ten times. The J gene is TRBJ2-5, the V gene TRBV4-1, with D perhaps TRBD1 or TRBD2 (6 bases each). V lost 5 bases and J 0 bases, leaving 16 bases between the germline ends. Looked up from germline, CDR1 is MGHRA and CDR2 is YSYEKL. The CDR3 loop spans 16 amino acids. This chain's CDR3 is CASSERGDWYQETQYF. CDR3 nucleotides: TGCGCCAGCAGCGAAAGGGGGGATTGGTACCAAGAGACCCAGTACTTC.

This clonotype was seen repeatedly, ten times or more. The rearrangement uses TRBV7-8 and TRBJ2-5; no clear D. Germline lookup yields CDR1 SGHVS and CDR2 FQNEAQ. The CDR3 has 13 residues. Trimming pared 4 bases from V and 3 bases from J, leaving 9 bases between. The DNA of the CDR3 is TGTGCCAGCAGCTCCAGACTGAAAGAGACCCAGTACTTC. Protein: CASSSRLKETQYF.

This clonotype was seen only a few times. The V gene is TRBV5-1, the J gene TRBJ2-2; no reliable D call. V was trimmed by 0 bases and J by 6 bases, leaving 3 bases between them. Looked up from germline, CDR1 is SGHRS and CDR2 is YFSETQ. This CDR3 is 12 amino acids long. The CDR3 region has the DNA TGCGCCAGCAGCTTGGACGCCGGGGAGCTGTTTTTT. Protein sequence: CASSLDAGELFF.

This clonotype was observed a handful of times. The gene calls are TRBV19 and TRBJ1-1, with D unclear. The germline V gene encodes CDR1 LNHDA and CDR2 SQIVND (reference sequence). This CDR3 has 15 amino acids. The V gene lost 5 bases and the J gene lost 3 bases, with 16 bases spanning the gap. CDR3 coding DNA: TGTGCCAGTAGTGTCCGGGCTCAAGTCGACACTGAAGCTTTCTTT. Translating gives CASSVRAQVDTEAFF. The full variable domain, in which reference TRBV19 and TRBJ1-1 provide the parts outside the CDR3, is DGGITQSPKYLFRKEGQNVTLSCEQNLNHDAMYWYRQDPGQGLRLIYYSQIVNDFQKGDIAEGYSVSREKKESFPLTVTSAQKNPTAFYLCASSVRAQVDTEAFFGQGTRLTVV.

CDR3 amino acids: CASSGTSTTHF. CDR3 DNA: TGTGCCAGCAGTGGGACCTCGACCACGCATTTT. The chain recombines TRBV2 with TRBJ1-5, with no clear D. From germline, CDR1 is SNHLY and CDR2 FYNNEI. The CDR3 has 11 residues. Between the trimmed V and J ends, which lost 4 bases and 15 bases, there was a span of 13 bases.

This clonotype was seen many times. CDR3 DNA: TGTGCCATCAGTGAGTCGCTAGCGGGGGACCACTCCTACGAGCAGTACTTC. Translation: CAISESLAGDHSYEQYF. This chain connects TRBV10-3 to TRBJ2-7, with TRBD2 matching 10 bases. This CDR3 has 17 residues. CDR1 is ENHRY and CDR2 is SYGVKD in the germline V gene. V gave up 0 bases and J gave up 0 bases; unmatched junction bases: 5.

This clonotype was recorded many times. V gene TRBV3-1 combines with J gene TRBJ1-3; maybe TRBD1 (5 bases). The CDR3 covers 16 residues. Germline V gene data show CDR1 as LGHDT and CDR2 as YNNKEL (reference sequence). V lost 2 bases and J 4 bases, leaving 15 bases between the germline ends. For the CDR3, the DNA is TGTGCCAGCAGCCAAACTTCGGGGCTGTCCGGAAACACCATATATTTT. This sequence encodes CASSQTSGLSGNTIYF. Complete variable domain (other parts from reference TRBV3-1 and TRBJ1-3): DTAVSQTPKYLVTQMGNDKSIKCEQNLGHDTMYWYKQDSKKFLKIMFSYNNKELIINETVPNRFSPKSPDKAHLNLHINSLELGDSAVYFCASSQTSGLSGNTIYFGEGSWLTVV.

This clonotype appeared many times. The chain employs TRBV9 and TRBJ2-5; 7 bases map to TRBD2. CDR1 and CDR2 (germline): SGDLS, YYNGEE. This CDR3 spans 15 amino acids. Germline trimming cut 0 bases from V and 4 bases from J; bases unmatched to any gene: 6. This CDR3 reads CASSVAGGYGETQYF. CDR3 in DNA: TGTGCCAGCAGCGTAGCGGGGGGATATGGAGAGACCCAGTACTTC.

This clonotype was counted between two and nine times. The CDR3 is CASSDPPGGGTQYF. CDR3 nucleotides: TGTGCCAGCAGCGACCCCCCGGGGGGGGGGACCCAGTACTTC. The gene calls are TRBV6-4 and TRBJ2-5, with TRBD2 matching over 8 bases. CDR1 and CDR2 (germline): MRHNA, SNTAGT. J lost 7 bases, V lost 6 bases, and 10 bases had no gene match. The CDR3 contains 14 residues.

This clonotype turned up a few times. The chain uses TRBV2 and TRBJ2-3; 9 bases align to TRBD2. This CDR3 region has 16 residues. Germline CDR1 reads SNHLY; CDR2 reads FYNNEI. J was trimmed by 4 bases and V by 5 bases; bases with no gene match: 10. The chain's CDR3 is CASSYRLAERPDTQYF. For the CDR3, the DNA is TGTGCCAGCAGTTACAGACTAGCGGAACGACCAGATACGCAGTATTTT.

This clonotype appeared many times. For the CDR3, the DNA is TGCGCCAGCAGCTTGGGGGCCGGCACCAATCAGCCCCAGCATTTT. Amino acids: CASSLGAGTNQPQHF. The V gene is TRBV5-1, the J gene TRBJ1-5; D is uncertain. Between the trimmed V and J ends, which lost 0 bases and 3 bases, there was a span of 10 bases. The germline CDR1 and CDR2 sequences are SGHRS and YFSETQ. This CDR3 has 15 amino acids.

The V gene is TRBV6-6, the J gene TRBJ1-3; possible D gene TRBD1, 6 bases. The CDR3 contains 13 residues. The germline CDR1 and CDR2 sequences are MNHNY and SVGAGI (reference sequence). Trimming removed 6 bases at V and 0 bases at J, with 6 bases between. The CDR3 protein is CASRDSSGNTIYF. For the CDR3, the DNA is TGTGCCAGCAGGGACAGCTCTGGAAACACCATATATTTT.

The sample holds many counts of this clonotype. This rearrangement joins TRBV12-3 or TRBV12-4 to TRBJ2-5; maybe TRBD1 (6 bases). There are 14 residues in the CDR3. V was cut by 1 base and J by 5 bases, with 11 bases left in between. Here the CDR3 reads CASSLGYRVETQYF. CDR3 sequence (DNA): TGTGCCAGCAGTTTAGGGTACAGGGTTGAGACCCAGTACTTC.

The table lists this clonotype with a few counts. V and J are TRBV20-1 and TRBJ2-5; D possibly uses TRBD1 or TRBD2 (5 bases each). Deletions cut 3 bases from V and 7 bases from J, with 18 bases between. This CDR3 region has 14 residues. The germline V gene encodes CDR1 DFQATT and CDR2 SNEGSKA (reference sequence). The CDR3: CSASRDPLWGTQYF. In nucleotides, the CDR3 is TGCAGTGCTAGCCGGGACCCCCTCTGGGGGACCCAGTACTTC.

The gene calls are TRBV6-1 and TRBJ1-2; 7 nucleotides align to TRBD1. The junction had 9 bases not matched to a gene; V was cut back by 6 bases and J by 2 bases. The CDR3 loop spans 15 amino acids. Per germline, CDR1 MNHNS and CDR2 SASEGT. The CDR3 spells CASSPTGTVNYGYTF. The DNA of the CDR3 is TGTGCCAGCAGCCCCACCGGGACAGTGAACTATGGCTACACCTTC.

This clonotype was picked up a small number of times. The J gene is TRBJ1-4, the V gene TRBV4-2; TRBD1 matches at 8 bases. Unmatched junction bases numbered 9, after V lost 1 base and J lost 8 bases. Germline lookup yields CDR1 LGHNA and CDR2 YNFKEQ. The CDR3 totals 16 residues. The CDR3 is CASSQVTAGGGEKLFF. Here the CDR3 DNA reads TGTGCCAGCAGCCAAGTTACGGCAGGGGGCGGCGAAAAACTGTTTTTT.

This clonotype was picked up a small number of times. The rearrangement links TRBV4-1 to TRBJ2-7, with D possibly being TRBD2 (7 bases). The CDR3 runs to 14 residues. Germline lookup yields CDR1 MGHRA and CDR2 YSYEKL. The germline V and J ends were trimmed by 4 bases and 1 base, with 11 bases remaining between them. The CDR3 DNA reads TGCGCCAGCAGCCGGAGGGGGGGGTCCTACGAGCAGTACTTC. Translation: CASSRRGGSYEQYF.